The T cell receptor beta chain under discussion was sequenced for a study of blood T cells in healthy people across ages. Germline CDR1 reads MNHEY; CDR2 reads SMNVEV (reference sequence). The junction had 7 bases not matched to a gene; V was cut back by 2 bases and J by 0 bases. The CDR3 totals 16 residues. The second PCR ran about 6 to 12 cycles with a sample-barcoded 5' primer and J-beta primers. Each cDNA molecule was tagged by a template-switch adaptor with 12 random nucleotides. TCRdb re-called the 5' RACE reads with MiXCR, one entry per CDR3 protein. The sample holds around 1,500,000 distinct CDR3 sequences, 28% seen once.

Sequencing was done on a sample of blood. The rearrangement uses TRBV27 and TRBJ2-7; 7 nucleotides align to TRBD2. This receptor was identified in a woman aged 25 to 45 in good health. The CDR3 sequence: CASSLSGAVSSYEQYF. The CDR3 DNA reads TGTGCCAGCAGTTTAAGCGGGGCGGTAAGCTCCTACGAGCAGTACTTC.